The 30 T cell receptor beta chains in this list originate from one sample, sequenced in a study of neurological immune-mediated disorders. Via MiXCR, TCRdb re-called the 5' RACE reads, giving one row per CDR3 protein. The sample shows approximately 85,000 distinct CDR3 sequences, around 4.7% of them seen only once. Time point defined: longitudinal time-point 3. Material for sequencing was PBMCs. These receptors originate from a woman aged 60-70 years with multiple sclerosis.

This clonotype was observed many times. The rearrangement uses TRBV6-5 and TRBJ2-1, with 8 positions matching TRBD1. The CDR3 is 20 amino acids. CDR1 is MNHEY and CDR2 is SVGAGI in the germline V gene. Unmatched junction bases numbered 20, after V lost 5 bases and J lost 2 bases. DNA of the CDR3: TGTGCCAGCAGTGCCTTGAGAACTAACTTTGACAGGGGTACCTACAATGAGCAGTTCTTC. Translating it yields CASSALRTNFDRGTYNEQFF.

Ten or more counts support this clonotype. The chain links TRBV5-1 to TRBJ2-3; 9 bases match TRBD2. V was pared by 7 bases and J by 4 bases, with 7 bases of the junction left unmatched. The germline gives CDR1 SGHRS, CDR2 YFSETQ. The CDR3 extends over 14 amino acids. The DNA of the CDR3 is TGCGCCAGCTCGCGGGGGGGCGAGGCAGATACGCAGTATTTT. Amino acid sequence: CASSRGGEADTQYF. Full variable domain (outside the CDR3, taken from reference TRBV5-1 and TRBJ2-3): KAGVTQTPRYLIKTRGQQVTLSCSPISGHRSVSWYQQTPGQGLQFLFEYFSETQRNKGNFPGRFSGRQFSNSRSEMNVSTLELGDSALYLCASSRGGEADTQYFGPGTRLTVL.

This clonotype was detected many times. The CDR3 DNA follows: TGTGCCAGCAGCCCTTGGGACAGGAACAATTCACCCCTCCACTTT. Translating it yields CASSPWDRNNSPLHF. This chain joins TRBV5-6 and TRBJ1-6; 8 nucleotides match TRBD1. With 4 bases clipped from V and 7 bases from J, the junction kept 7 bases outside the gene matches. The germline V gene encodes CDR1 SGHDT and CDR2 YYEEEE. The CDR3 sequence is 15 residues long.

This clonotype has a count of ten or more. The chain is built from TRBV5-1 and TRBJ1-2; no definite D call. Looked up from germline, CDR1 is SGHRS and CDR2 is YFSETQ. V lost 7 bases and J 6 bases, leaving 16 bases between the germline ends. CDR3 length: 13 amino acids. The CDR3, as DNA: TGCGCCAGCTCGGTCGAAGCCGTAGATGGCTACACCTTC. Translating it yields CASSVEAVDGYTF.

This clonotype was recorded at least ten times. The chain is built from TRBV6-5 and TRBJ1-6, with D perhaps TRBD1 (5 bases). Germline assignment: CDR1 MNHEY and CDR2 SVGAGI. The CDR3 loop spans 13 amino acids. V lost 6 bases and J lost 6, with 9 bases in between. In nucleotides, the CDR3 is TGTGCCAGCAGCTTCGACAGTAATTCACCCCTCCACTTT. It yields the protein CASSFDSNSPLHF.

This clonotype was seen at least ten times. The CDR3 protein is CASSQGGQGTSPLHF. DNA of the CDR3: TGCGCCAGCAGCCAAGGGGGACAGGGTACTTCACCCCTCCACTTT. The V call is TRBV4-1, the J call TRBJ1-6; 9 bases are shared with TRBD1. Germline CDR1 MGHRA, CDR2 YSYEKL. This CDR3 is 15 amino acids long. J gave up 9 bases and V 1 base, and 4 bases lay outside the gene matches.

This clonotype was found many times. The chain links TRBV5-1 to TRBJ2-1; TRBD1 aligns across 8 bases. The V gene end was trimmed by 4 bases and the J gene end by 8 bases; junction bases not matched to a gene: 11. Germline assignment: CDR1 SGHRS and CDR2 YFSETQ. The CDR3 length is 15 residues. CDR3 sequence: CASSLQGAGSDEQFF. The CDR3 nucleotides are TGCGCCAGCAGCCTCCAGGGGGCCGGGAGCGATGAGCAGTTCTTC.

This clonotype was recorded at least ten times. This chain uses TRBV6-1 with TRBJ1-3; D is ambiguous. V dropped 3 bases and J dropped 4 bases, with 4 bases sitting between them. Germline lookup yields CDR1 MNHNS and CDR2 SASEGT. The CDR3 sequence is 12 residues long. Here the CDR3 DNA reads TGTGCCAGCAGTGATGGCGGAAACACCATATATTTT. It translates to CASSDGGNTIYF.

This clonotype was recorded many times. The gene calls are TRBV20-1 and TRBJ2-3; maybe TRBD2 (7 bases). V was pared by 6 bases and J by 4 bases, with 14 bases between. The CDR3 has 13 residues. Germline V gene lookup returns CDR1 DFQATT and CDR2 SNEGSKA (reference sequence). This CDR3 is CSAPRGGADTQYF. The CDR3 region has the DNA TGCAGTGCCCCTCGCGGGGGCGCAGATACGCAGTATTTT.

This clonotype was detected many times. The rearrangement joins TRBV15 to TRBJ2-2; 11 bases are a match to TRBD1. V shed 1 base and J 2 bases; nucleotides not matched to a gene: 3. This CDR3 contains 17 residues. The germline V gene encodes CDR1 LNHNV and CDR2 YYDKDF (reference sequence). For the CDR3, the DNA is TGTGCCACCAGCAGAGGTGGGACAGGGGGAAACACCGGGGAGCTGTTTTTT. Protein product: CATSRGGTGGNTGELFF.

This clonotype was observed many times. V and J are TRBV3-1 and TRBJ1-1; D is possibly TRBD1 (5 bases). There are 15 residues in the CDR3. Trimming took 1 base from V and 1 from J, leaving 10 bases between them. Germline V lookup: CDR1 LGHDT, CDR2 YNNKEL (reference sequence). CDR3 DNA: TGTGCCAGCAGCCAAGGAGCAGGGAGGAACACTGAAGCTTTCTTT. It codes for CASSQGAGRNTEAFF. The entire variable domain, with the rest obtained from reference TRBV3-1 and TRBJ1-1, is as follows: DTAVSQTPKYLVTQMGNDKSIKCEQNLGHDTMYWYKQDSKKFLKIMFSYNNKELIINETVPNRFSPKSPDKAHLNLHINSLELGDSAVYFCASSQGAGRNTEAFFGQGTRLTVV.

This clonotype was seen repeatedly, ten times or more. The V gene is TRBV29-1, the J gene TRBJ1-1, with D perhaps TRBD1 (6 bases). V was pared by 5 bases and J by 3 bases, with 22 bases between. The CDR3 length is 16 residues. Per the germline V gene, CDR1 is SQVTM and CDR2 is ANQGSEA. The CDR3 protein is CSVFPGAQGLDTEAFF. CDR3 DNA: TGCAGCGTTTTCCCAGGGGCCCAGGGGTTAGACACTGAAGCTTTCTTT.

This clonotype was detected ten times or more. This rearrangement joins TRBV5-4 to TRBJ1-2; D remains ambiguous. The CDR3 runs 14 residues. Between the trimmed V and J ends, which lost 0 bases and 4 bases, there was a span of 10 bases. CDR1 is SGHNT and CDR2 is YYREEE in the germline V gene (reference sequence). The CDR3 coding sequence is TGTGCCAGCAGCTTGGGTGGGGTAGCCTATGGCTACACCTTC. Translated: CASSLGGVAYGYTF.

This clonotype has a count of ten or more. DNA for the CDR3: TGTGCCAGCAGCTACCTCGGTGCTGCAGATACGCAGTATTTT. Protein sequence: CASSYLGAADTQYF. The rearrangement joins TRBV7-2 to TRBJ2-3, with D unresolved. This CDR3 comprises 14 residues. Deletions cut 4 bases from V and 4 bases from J, with 12 bases between. Germline CDR1 reads SGHTA; CDR2 reads FQGNSA.

Within the sample, this clonotype is medium-sized. This sequence joins TRBV5-1 and TRBJ1-5; D gene ambiguous. Germline V lookup: CDR1 SGHRS, CDR2 YFSETQ. The CDR3 is 13 residues long. Trimming removed 2 bases from V and 0 bases from J, with 3 bases in between. CDR3 region: CASSFYSNQPQHF. The CDR3 DNA sequence: TGCGCCAGCAGCTTCTATAGCAATCAGCCCCAGCATTTT.

This clonotype was seen at least ten times. The chain links TRBV18 to TRBJ2-5; D unclear. CDR1 is KGHSH and CDR2 is LQKENI in the germline V gene. V lost 2 bases and J 5 bases, leaving 15 bases between the germline ends. This CDR3 has 15 residues. The CDR3, as DNA: TGTGCCAGCTCACCAAGTAATGAATTCCAGGAGACCCAGTACTTC. This encodes CASSPSNEFQETQYF. The entire variable domain, with the rest obtained from reference TRBV18 and TRBJ2-5, is as follows: NAGVMQNPRHLVRRRGQEARLRCSPMKGHSHVYWYRQLPEEGLKFMVYLQKENIIDESGMPKERFSAEFPKEGPSILRIQQVVRGDSAAYFCASSPSNEFQETQYFGPGTRLLVL.

This clonotype came up many times. The CDR3 reads CSARGVTLLAKNIQYF. The CDR3, as DNA: TGCAGTGCTAGAGGGGTCACTCTCCTAGCCAAAAACATTCAGTACTTC. This chain joins TRBV20-1 and TRBJ2-4, with D hard to call. Trimming shortened V by 1 base and J by 0 bases, and 13 bases separated the two germline ends. Germline V CDR1 and CDR2: DFQATT, SNEGSKA (reference sequence). CDR3 size: 16 residues.

This clonotype was observed many times. The genes are TRBV10-3 and TRBJ1-5; 10 bases are shared with TRBD1. The V segment lost 5 bases and the J segment 2 bases; nucleotides outside the gene matches: 9. Germline V gene lookup returns CDR1 ENHRY and CDR2 SYGVKD. CDR3 length: 17 amino acids. The CDR3, as DNA: TGTGCCATCAGTCCCGGGACAGGGGCTAGGGGCAATCAGCCCCAGCATTTT. Amino acids: CAISPGTGARGNQPQHF.

There are many counts of this clonotype. The chain joins TRBV6-5 to TRBJ2-1, with a tentative D call TRBD1 (6 bases). The V gene lost 7 bases and the J gene lost 7 bases, with 17 bases spanning the gap. This CDR3 spans 14 amino acids. From germline, CDR1 is MNHEY and CDR2 SVGAGI. This CDR3 reads CASTYSQGGNEQFF. CDR3 coding DNA: TGTGCCAGCACATACTCACAGGGTGGAAATGAGCAGTTCTTC.

At least ten counts were recorded for this clonotype. The chain combines TRBV7-2 with TRBJ2-5; D remains ambiguous. The CDR3 totals 13 residues. Germline V gene lookup returns CDR1 SGHTA and CDR2 FQGNSA. Trimming removed 3 bases at V and 4 bases at J, with 9 bases between. CDR3 sequence reads: CASSFFVLETQYF. The CDR3 coding sequence is TGTGCCAGCAGCTTTTTTGTACTAGAGACCCAGTACTTC.

This clonotype was seen at least ten times. The V gene is TRBV5-1, the J gene TRBJ2-7; 8 bases align to TRBD2. Trimming took 0 bases from V and 6 from J; bases not matched to a gene: 5. Germline V CDR1 and CDR2: SGHRS, YFSETQ. The CDR3 has 14 amino acids. CDR3 nucleotide sequence: TGCGCCAGCAGCTTGGGTCGGGGGGGCCCCGAGCAGTACTTC. It translates to CASSLGRGGPEQYF.

This clonotype was counted ten times or more. This rearrangement joins TRBV2 to TRBJ1-1; tentatively, D is TRBD1 (5 bases). CDR1 is SNHLY and CDR2 is FYNNEI in the germline V gene. The CDR3 is 15 amino acids. V lost 5 bases and J 1 base, leaving 14 bases between the germline ends. CDR3 sequence (DNA): TGTGCCAGCAGTCCTCACAGGCCGGCGAACACTGAAGCTTTCTTT. Its protein is CASSPHRPANTEAFF.

This clonotype was recorded a few times. The rearrangement uses TRBV7-9 and TRBJ2-1; 12 bases map to TRBD1. The germline CDR1 and CDR2 sequences are SEHNR and FQNEAQ (reference sequence). V was pared by 1 base and J by 8 bases, with 6 bases of the junction left unmatched. CDR3 size: 16 residues. CDR3 protein: CASSLDGDRGLDEQFF. CDR3 DNA: TGTGCCAGCAGCTTAGATGGGGACAGGGGGCTCGATGAGCAGTTCTTC.

This clonotype was counted a few times. This could be a read error, since a much larger clone is one nucleotide away. This chain links TRBV6-5 with TRBJ2-7; 7 bases line up with TRBD2. This CDR3 comprises 13 residues. Germline CDR1 is MNHEY and CDR2 is SVGAGI. The CDR3 sequence: CVSRGLEVREQYF. The CDR3 DNA sequence: TGTGTCAGCAGAGGACTAGAGGTTCGCGAGCAGTACTTC.

This clonotype was recorded at least ten times. This chain joins TRBV4-1 and TRBJ2-7; D uncertain. The CDR3 runs to 12 residues. Germline CDR1 and CDR2: MGHRA and YSYEKL. Trimming cost V 2 bases and J 0 bases, with 2 bases left between them. The CDR3 here is CASSQPSYEQYF. The DNA of the CDR3 is TGCGCCAGCAGCCAACCCTCCTACGAGCAGTACTTC.

This clonotype has at least ten counts. The chain couples TRBV18 to TRBJ2-5, with D unresolved. Trimming stripped 1 base from V and 1 base from J, with 7 bases between. CDR1 and CDR2 from the germline V gene are KGHSH and LQKENI. The CDR3 sequence is 14 residues long. The CDR3 loop is CASSPQGTQETQYF. The CDR3 DNA reads TGTGCCAGCTCACCACAGGGCACCCAAGAGACCCAGTACTTC.

This clonotype has a count of ten or more. The gene calls are TRBV16 and TRBJ1-6; unclear D gene. The CDR3 is 14 residues long. Per germline, CDR1 KGHSY and CDR2 FQNENV. V was pared by 3 bases and J by 7 bases, with 10 bases between. The CDR3 sequence: CASSQDGRNSPLHF. The CDR3 DNA reads as TGTGCCAGCAGCCAGGACGGCAGGAATTCACCCCTCCACTTT.

This clonotype was found many times. The V and J genes are TRBV15 and TRBJ1-1; 12 bases map to TRBD1. V gave up 1 base and J gave up 11 bases; unmatched junction bases: 2. The CDR3 runs 13 residues. Germline V gene lookup returns CDR1 LNHNV and CDR2 YYDKDF (reference sequence). The CDR3 spells CATSRGDRGLAFF. The CDR3 DNA sequence: TGTGCCACCAGCAGAGGGGACAGGGGGCTTGCTTTCTTT.

This clonotype was found a few times. This chain connects TRBV28 to TRBJ2-7; D is ambiguous. Germline values: CDR1 MDHEN, CDR2 SYDVKM. Trimming took 2 bases from V and 4 from J, leaving 9 bases between them. The CDR3 has 13 amino acids. CDR3 nucleotides: TGTGCCAGCAGTTTACCCCCTGGGTACGAGCAGTACTTC. It yields the protein CASSLPPGYEQYF.

In its sample, this clonotype was seen many times. This chain links TRBV29-1 with TRBJ1-1; D ambiguous. The CDR3 sequence is 12 residues long. Trimming left V 3 bases short and J 11 bases short, with 16 bases between. Per the germline V gene, CDR1 is SQVTM and CDR2 is ANQGSEA. The CDR3 reads CSVDRQTTGAFF. The CDR3 region has the DNA TGCAGCGTTGATCGGCAGACCACGGGGGCTTTCTTT.